This record looks at one TCR beta chain sequence and its context. This entry comes from a study of response to subunit inactivated influenza vaccine. TCRdb fed the RT-PCR reads into MiXCR, producing one record per CDR3 protein. The data contain some 540,000 distinct CDR3 sequences, 20% to 25% of them singletons. Deletions cut 5 bases from V and 2 bases from J, with 13 bases between. CDR3 length: 14 amino acids. The germline CDR1 and CDR2 sequences are LNHDA and SQIVND (reference sequence). These data also formed part of another study, on T cells expressing NK-cell markers. That work states: Researchers built TCR beta cDNA using 5'RACE template switching with UMIs. It was sorted CD3+CD56+NKG2C+, CD3+CD56+NKG2C- and CD3+CD56-NKG2C+ T cells that supplied the TCR beta repertoires. In 5 to 7 donors, dominant NKG2C+ clonotypes were roughly 1.0-7.0% of CD8+ T cells.

The chain has TRBV19 and TRBJ2-7; perhaps D is TRBD1 or TRBD2 (5 bases each). Here the sequenced sample was CD4+ T cells sorted from PBMCs, taken about 11 days after vaccination. This TCR came from a middle-aged man who received an inactivated influenza vaccine. CDR3 DNA sequence: TGTGCCAGTAGTCGGGACGCGCGTCCCTACGAGCAGTACTTC. Its translation is CASSRDARPYEQYF.